This is a list of T cell receptor beta chains from one sample in a study of T cells in Graves' hyperthyroidism and ophthalmopathy. Each CDR3 protein gets one entry after TCRdb re-called the multiplex PCR reads with MiXCR. The sample carries over 45,000 distinct CDR3 sequences, around half recorded once. The source material was blood. The source is a woman aged 25 to 45 with Graves' ophthalmopathy. Both conserved end residues are part of each CDR3. Fields, in order: V gene, clone size, J gene, D gene, CDR3 protein, CDR3 DNA. D genes are given only for firm matches. Size values are once, few and many counts, or a class for expanded clones, and some rows have none.

TRBV20-1	many	TRBJ1-4	.	CSASRTGTIVEKLFF	TGCAGTGCTAGTCGTACCGGAACCATCGTAGAAAAACTGTTTTTT
TRBV6-5	many	TRBJ2-3	.	CASSYSRTYSDTQYF	TGTGCCAGCAGTTACTCCAGGACATATTCGGATACGCAGTATTTT
TRBV11-2	many	TRBJ2-7	TRBD2	CTSSLTGRSEEQYF	TGTACCAGCAGCTTAACCGGGAGGAGTGAGGAGCAGTACTTC
TRBV7-8	many	TRBJ2-7	.	CASSLRTESYEQYF	TGTGCCAGCAGCTTAAGGACGGAATCCTACGAGCAGTACTTC
TRBV7-9	many	TRBJ1-6	.	CASSPIGGGGSSPLHF	TGTGCCAGCAGCCCCATAGGTGGGGGGGGCAGTTCACCCCTCCACTTT
TRBV13	many	TRBJ2-1	.	CANRERAGLWNEQFF	TGTGCCAACAGGGAACGCGCGGGGCTTTGGAATGAGCAGTTCTTC
TRBV6-1	.	TRBJ2-1	.	CASREDNEQFF	TGTGCCAGCAGGGAGGACAATGAGCAGTTCTTC
TRBV20-1	.	TRBJ2-5	.	CSTTMGSSQETQYF	TGCAGTACCACGATGGGATCCTCCCAAGAGACCCAGTACTTC
TRBV29-1	.	TRBJ2-3	TRBD2	CSASGGFSTDTQYF	TGCAGCGCCTCGGGGGGATTTAGCACAGATACGCAGTATTTT
TRBV11-1	.	TRBJ2-7	TRBD1	CASSIRQGLYEQYF	TGTGCCAGCAGCATAAGACAGGGCCTCTACGAGCAGTACTTC
TRBV9	.	TRBJ2-7	.	CASSRGGTGVNEQYF	TGTGCCAGCAGCCGAGGTGGGACGGGGGTTAACGAGCAGTACTTC
TRBV15	.	TRBJ2-2	.	CATSREGLTGELFF	TGTGCCACCAGCAGAGAAGGACTTACCGGGGAGCTGTTTTTT
TRBV7-9	many	TRBJ2-1	.	CASSFGRNLVNEQFF	TGTGCCAGCAGCTTTGGACGTAACTTAGTCAATGAGCAGTTCTTC
TRBV7-2	.	TRBJ1-1	TRBD1	CASSAHGTGTEAFF	TGTGCCAGCAGCGCCCATGGGACAGGCACTGAAGCTTTCTTT
TRBV2	many	TRBJ2-7	TRBD2	CASSDPGLAGVGSYEQYF	TGTGCCAGCAGTGACCCGGGACTAGCGGGAGTTGGGTCCTACGAGCAGTACTTC
TRBV20-1	.	TRBJ2-1	TRBD2	CSATSGSSSYNEQFF	TGCAGTGCTACTAGCGGTTCAAGCTCCTACAATGAGCAGTTCTTC
TRBV3-1	.	TRBJ2-1	.	CASSLEGEQFF	TGTGCCAGCAGCCTAGAAGGCGAACAGTTCTTC
TRBV19	many	TRBJ2-7	.	CASSRSLVVYEQYF	TGTGCCAGTAGCCGGTCGCTGGTTGTGTACGAGCAGTACTTC
TRBV6-5	many	TRBJ2-5	TRBD2	CASSTGLAGGRGETQYF	TGTGCCAGCAGTACGGGACTAGCGGGAGGGAGGGGAGAGACCCAGTACTTC
TRBV4-1	.	TRBJ2-1	.	CASSETRVLLYNEQFF	TGCGCCAGCAGCGAAACGCGGGTCCTTCTATACAATGAGCAGTTCTTC
TRBV19	.	TRBJ1-5	.	CVSNRGKQPQRF	TGTGTCAGTAATCGGGGGAAACAGCCCCAGCGTTTT
TRBV4-1	many	TRBJ1-1	.	CASSRWAGQTEAFF	TGCGCCAGCAGCCGTTGGGCAGGTCAAACTGAAGCTTTCTTT
TRBV12-3/TRBV12-4	.	TRBJ2-5	TRBD2	CASREAGIETRYF	TGTGCCAGCAGAGAAGCGGGAATAGAGACCCGGTACTTC
TRBV7-3	once	TRBJ2-1	TRBD2	CASSSGGAGAFNEQFF	TGTGCCAGCAGCTCTGGTGGAGCGGGAGCCTTCAATGAGCAGTTCTTC
TRBV12-3/TRBV12-4	many	TRBJ1-5	.	CASSLGQPQHF	TGTGCCAGCAGTTTGGGTCAGCCCCAGCATTTT
TRBV7-9	many	TRBJ1-2	TRBD1	CASSPTGDYGYTF	TGTGCCAGCAGCCCTACAGGGGACTATGGCTACACCTTC
TRBV20-1	once	TRBJ2-6	.	CSAHTRTF	TGCAGTGCCCACACCCGGACTTTC
TRBV6-1	few	TRBJ1-1	TRBD1	CASSPGGDTEAFF	TGTGCCAGCAGCCCAGGGGGCGACACTGAAGCTTTCTTT
TRBV3-1	many	TRBJ1-6	.	CASSPWGEPLHF	TGTGCCAGCAGCCCCTGGGGGGAACCCCTCCACTTT
TRBV11-2	.	TRBJ2-3	.	CASSLDGTGWGSDTQYF	TGTGCCAGCAGCTTAGATGGGACGGGTTGGGGTTCAGATACGCAGTATTTT
TRBV20-1	many	TRBJ2-1	TRBD2	CSARSLREGLDEQFF	TGCAGTGCTAGATCACTTCGGGAGGGCCTCGATGAGCAGTTCTTC
TRBV7-2	.	TRBJ2-7	TRBD1	CASSQSRGQGWEQYF	TGTGCCAGCAGCCAATCCAGGGGACAGGGGTGGGAGCAGTACTTC
TRBV29-1	.	TRBJ1-1	TRBD1	CSVKGQGKAFF	TGCAGCGTTAAGGGACAGGGCAAAGCTTTCTTC
TRBV28	many	TRBJ1-3	.	CASRGGSGNTIYF	TGTGCCAGCAGGGGGGGTTCTGGAAACACCATATATTTT
TRBV19	many	TRBJ2-3	.	CAAKSDSSTDTQYF	TGTGCCGCGAAGAGTGACAGCAGCACAGATACGCAGTATTTT
TRBV5-1	.	TRBJ2-7	TRBD2	CASSLGLARDYEQYF	TGCGCCAGCAGCTTGGGACTAGCCAGAGATTACGAGCAGTACTTC
TRBV29-1	.	TRBJ2-5	TRBD1	CSPDRGKDQETLYF	TGCAGTCCCGACAGGGGAAAGGACCAAGAGACCCTGTACTTC
TRBV12-3/TRBV12-4	.	TRBJ1-1	.	CASGLGAGRTEAFF	TGTGCCAGCGGTTTGGGAGCCGGGAGGACGGAAGCTTTCTTT
TRBV13	few	TRBJ1-6	.	CASSPRVSAFFGGEEPLHF	TGTGCCAGCTCACCACGTGTGTCGGCGTTTTTTGGGGGAGAGGAACCCCTCCACTTT
TRBV20-1	.	TRBJ1-4	.	CSARGLGEKLFF	TGCAGTGCTAGAGGACTGGGCGAAAAACTGTTTTTT
TRBV9	.	TRBJ1-5	.	CASSQDAGSNQPQHF	TGTGCCAGCAGCCAGGACGCAGGCTCCAATCAGCCCCAGCATTTT
TRBV15	medium-sized	TRBJ2-7	TRBD1	CATSRTGYEQYF	TGTGCCACCAGCAGGACAGGGTACGAGCAGTACTTC
TRBV27	.	TRBJ2-7	.	CASSLSAGVYEQYF	TGTGCCAGCAGTTTATCCGCAGGGGTATACGAGCAGTACTTC
TRBV5-8	.	TRBJ2-3	.	CASSLVGPLVPEQYF	TGTGCCAGCAGCTTGGTGGGTCCCTTGGTTCCTGAGCAGTATTTT
TRBV4-1	many	TRBJ2-1	.	CASSLGWNEQFF	TGCGCCAGCAGCTTAGGGTGGAATGAGCAGTTCTTC
TRBV19	many	TRBJ2-3	TRBD2	CASRLAGTDTQYF	TGTGCCAGTAGACTAGCGGGCACAGATACGCAGTATTTT